This T cell receptor (beta chain) appears in the sequencing data of a study of cytomegalovirus exposure and HLA in healthy donors. This clone showed up just a few times. The CDR3 covers 13 residues. Germline CDR1 reads MNHEY; CDR2 reads SMNVEV (reference sequence). V lost 10 bases, J lost 3 bases, and 8 bases stayed unmatched. The PCR used 60 Vbeta and 13 Jbeta primers. Produced via immunoSEQ multiplex PCR; TCRdb's table is partial and in-frame only. Among 100,000 to 150,000 clones listed, around 84% were seen once. The TCR sequence derives from a woman between 40 and 55 years old in good health and CMV-seronegative. The chain employs TRBV27 and TRBJ2-7, with 8 positions matching TRBD2. The source material was PBMCs. CDR3 in DNA: TGTGCCACCAAACGGGAGGGACTCTACGAGCAGTACTTC. This sequence encodes CATKREGLYEQYF.